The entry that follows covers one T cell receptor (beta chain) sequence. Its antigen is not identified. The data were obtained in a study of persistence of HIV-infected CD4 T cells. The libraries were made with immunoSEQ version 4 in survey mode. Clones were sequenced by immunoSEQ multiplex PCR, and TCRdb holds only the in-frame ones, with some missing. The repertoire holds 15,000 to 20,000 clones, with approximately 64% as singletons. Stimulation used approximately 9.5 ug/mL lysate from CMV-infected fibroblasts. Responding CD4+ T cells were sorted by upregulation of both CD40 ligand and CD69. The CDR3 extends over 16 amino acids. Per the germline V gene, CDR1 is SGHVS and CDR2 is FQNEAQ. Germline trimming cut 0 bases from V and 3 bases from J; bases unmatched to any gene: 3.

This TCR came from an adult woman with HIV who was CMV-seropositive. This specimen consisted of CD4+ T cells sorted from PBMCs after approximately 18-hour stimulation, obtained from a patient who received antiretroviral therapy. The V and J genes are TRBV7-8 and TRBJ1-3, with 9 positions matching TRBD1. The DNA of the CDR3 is TGTGCCAGCAGCTTAGCGGGGACAGGGAGTGGAAACACCATATATTTT. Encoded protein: CASSLAGTGSGNTIYF.